This T cell receptor (beta chain) was obtained from a study of PD-L1 blockade in urothelial cancer. Study summary: It was at some point between 2013 and 2014 that patients started atezolizumab at 1,200 mg intravenously every 3 weeks. Patients arrived having already received 0 to 3 prior chemotherapy regimens.

Germline lookup yields CDR1 LGHNA and CDR2 YSLEER. V was clipped by 0 bases and J by 2 bases, with 17 bases between them. This CDR3 is 17 amino acids long. Time point specified: peripheral blood 6 weeks after treatment start. Urothelial carcinoma affected the patients, and it was locally advanced or metastatic. Assay: immunoSEQ multiplex PCR; the TCRdb copy retains only in-frame clones and omits some. The sample consists of roughly 110,000 clones, around 90% of them appearing once. About this clone: Its antigen is unknown.

Findings and limits, study-wide: Durable-benefit patients showed greater tumor-associated blood clone expansion at 3 weeks.

The rearrangement joins TRBV4-3 to TRBJ2-7; D is undetermined. Sequences were derived from PBMCs, sampled around atezolizumab (anti-PD-L1) treatment. The TCR sequence derives from a man in his sixties with urothelial cancer. The CDR3 here is CASSQDLYRGLAYEQYF. The DNA of the CDR3 is TGCGCCAGCAGCCAAGATCTTTATCGCGGCCTCGCCTACGAGCAGTACTTC.